These 15 T cell receptor beta chains came from one sample sequenced in a study of CD8+ T cells in alopecia areata. RNA was extracted and reverse transcribed into cDNA as the sequencing template. TCRdb's copy holds only in-frame clones and misses some; the assay was immunoSEQ multiplex PCR. Of 80,000 to 95,000 clones in the sample, about 40% were seen once. Regarding treatment: oral pan-JAK inhibitor, 5-10 mg twice daily. The starting material was CD8+ T cells sorted from blood, obtained at week 24, from a patient treated with tofacitinib. These receptors were collected from a human donor with alopecia areata.

The chain links TRBV6-6 to TRBJ2-7; the D is unclear. This CDR3 spans 15 amino acids. In germline, CDR1 is MNHNY, CDR2 SVGAGI (reference sequence). Between the trimmed V and J ends, which lost 6 bases and 6 bases, there was a span of 21 bases. CDR3 DNA: TGTGCCAGCAGCCTGACAAGGGCAATGGTCCTCGAGCAGTACTTC. This sequence encodes CASSLTRAMVLEQYF.

The chain carries TRBV7-9 and TRBJ2-5, with 8 bases identical to TRBD2. This CDR3 comprises 13 residues. Germline CDR1 is SEHNR and CDR2 is FQNEAQ (reference sequence). The V gene end was trimmed by 8 bases and the J gene end by 4 bases; junction bases not matched to a gene: 6. CDR3 bases: TGTGCCAGCGATCCGGGGGGGCGAGAGACCCAGTACTTC. It specifies CASDPGGRETQYF.

The DNA of the CDR3 is TGTGCCTGGGGTCCGCCGGTGGCGCAGTATTTT. This translates into CAWGPPVAQYF. The chain links TRBV30 to TRBJ2-3; D call uncertain. The V end lost 5 bases, the J end lost 10 bases, and 13 bases lay between the germline ends. Germline CDR1 and CDR2: GTSNPN and SVGIG (reference sequence). The CDR3 spans 11 residues.

DNA of the CDR3: TGTGCCAGCAGTTTATCATGGGGAGTTCCTTACAATGAGCAGTTCTTC. As protein: CASSLSWGVPYNEQFF. This chain uses TRBV27 with TRBJ2-1; the D gene is possibly TRBD2 (5 bases). CDR1 is MNHEY, CDR2 SMNVEV, per germline (reference sequence). This CDR3 contains 16 residues. Trimming removed 0 bases from V and 4 bases from J, with 13 bases in between.

CDR3 sequence (DNA): TGTGCCAGCAGCGCCAGGGGTCTAGCGGGAAATAATGAGCAGTTCTTC. The encoded protein is CASSARGLAGNNEQFF. This chain joins TRBV9 and TRBJ2-1; 9 bases line up with TRBD2. The germline V gene has CDR1 SGDLS and CDR2 YYNGEE. Germline trimming cut 3 bases from V and 7 bases from J; bases unmatched to any gene: 11. This CDR3 comprises 16 residues. The entire variable domain, with the rest obtained from reference TRBV9 and TRBJ2-1, is as follows: DSGVTQTPKHLITATGQRVTLRCSPRSGDLSVYWYQQSLDQGLQFLIQYYNGEERAKGNILERFSAQQFPDLHSELNLSSLELGDSALYFCASSARGLAGNNEQFFGPGTRLTVL.

The chain links TRBV7-9 to TRBJ1-2, with 8 bases matching TRBD1. J gave up 1 base and V 4 bases, and 5 bases lay outside the gene matches. CDR1 is SEHNR, CDR2 FQNEAQ, per germline (reference sequence). The length of the CDR3 is 15 residues. CDR3 residues: CASSSSTGVNYGYTF. CDR3 sequence (DNA): TGTGCCAGCAGCTCCTCGACAGGGGTTAACTATGGCTACACCTTC.

The genes are TRBV5-1 and TRBJ1-2; D not certain. This CDR3 contains 11 residues. CDR1 is SGHRS, CDR2 YFSETQ, per germline. The V end lost 0 bases, the J end lost 5 bases, and 2 bases lay between the germline ends. DNA for the CDR3: TGCGCCAGCAGCTTGGGGTATGGCTACACCTTC. As protein: CASSLGYGYTF.

The J gene is TRBJ2-1, the V gene TRBV6-5; D is perhaps TRBD2 (6 bases). The CDR3 sequence is 13 residues long. Germline CDR1 and CDR2: MNHEY and SVGAGI. Trimming shortened V by 0 bases and J by 15 bases, and 15 bases separated the two germline ends. The CDR3 region has the DNA TGTGCCAGCAGTTACTCGAGCCGCGGGAATCGGTTCTTC. It yields the protein CASSYSSRGNRFF.

This clone turned up a few times. V gene TRBV13 combines with J gene TRBJ2-1, with D tentatively TRBD1 (6 bases). Trimming removed 2 bases at V and 6 bases at J, with 11 bases between. Germline CDR1 reads PRHDT; CDR2 reads FYEKMQ (reference sequence). This CDR3 comprises 14 residues. The CDR3 region has the DNA TGTGCCAGCAGCTTAAGGGGGTTCGGCAATGAGCAGTTCTTC. Residues: CASSLRGFGNEQFF.

A few counts support this clone. The gene calls are TRBV4-1 and TRBJ1-1; 9 bases are a match to TRBD1. V lost 1 base and J lost 10; bases outside the gene matches: 13. Germline CDR1 MGHRA, CDR2 YSYEKL. The CDR3 extends over 16 amino acids. For the CDR3, the DNA is TGCGCCAGCAGCCAAGTTGTCGGGACAGGGCACTTCGGAGCTTTCTTT. This codes for CASSQVVGTGHFGAFF.

This sequence joins TRBV29-1 and TRBJ2-4, with a tentative D call TRBD1 (5 bases). The CDR3 consists of 11 residues. The V gene lost 3 bases and the J gene lost 7 bases, with 7 bases spanning the gap. Germline V gene data show CDR1 as SQVTM and CDR2 as ANQGSEA. The CDR3 loop reads CSVEYRNIQYF. The CDR3 DNA is TGCAGCGTTGAGTACAGGAACATTCAGTACTTC. Combining the CDR3 with reference TRBV29-1 and TRBJ2-4 gives the whole variable domain SAVISQKPSRDICQRGTSLTIQCQVDSQVTMMFWYRQQPGQSLTLIATANQGSEATYESGFVIDKFPISRPNLTFSTLTVSNMSPEDSSIYLCSVEYRNIQYFGAGTRLSVL.

CDR3 nucleotides: TGTGCCAGCCCGGGGACTGGTCGAGAGACCCAGTACTTC. It yields the protein CASPGTGRETQYF. J is TRBJ2-5 and V is TRBV2, with a possible D match to TRBD2 (6 bases). CDR3 length: 13 amino acids. The ends were cut back, 8 bases at V and 4 bases at J, with 14 bases in the middle. Germline assignment: CDR1 SNHLY and CDR2 FYNNEI.

The chain has TRBV7-6 and TRBJ1-5, with D hard to call. Looked up from germline, CDR1 is SGHVS and CDR2 is FNYEAQ. The CDR3 loop spans 12 amino acids. V was trimmed by 4 bases and J by 7 bases, leaving 8 bases between them. CDR3 residues: CASSSLNQPQHF. The CDR3 DNA reads as TGTGCCAGCAGCTCCCTGAACCAGCCCCAGCATTTT.

The DNA of the CDR3 is TGTGCCAGCAGTCTCACGGGCCCTTCAACCCATGAGCAGTTCTTC. It yields the protein CASSLTGPSTHEQFF. V is TRBV27 and J is TRBJ2-1, with D hard to call. Germline CDR1 reads MNHEY; CDR2 reads SMNVEV (reference sequence). Trimming took 5 bases from V and 8 from J, leaving 19 bases between them. The CDR3 runs 15 residues.

V is TRBV7-9 and J is TRBJ1-5; 7 positions agree with TRBD1. Trimming removed 7 bases from V and 5 bases from J; junction bases left unmatched: 5. The CDR3 sequence is 13 residues long. The V gene's germline CDR1 is SEHNR and CDR2 FQNEAQ (reference sequence). The CDR3 DNA reads as TGTGCCAGCAACGACAGGGTTGATCAGCCCCAGCATTTT. Translated: CASNDRVDQPQHF.